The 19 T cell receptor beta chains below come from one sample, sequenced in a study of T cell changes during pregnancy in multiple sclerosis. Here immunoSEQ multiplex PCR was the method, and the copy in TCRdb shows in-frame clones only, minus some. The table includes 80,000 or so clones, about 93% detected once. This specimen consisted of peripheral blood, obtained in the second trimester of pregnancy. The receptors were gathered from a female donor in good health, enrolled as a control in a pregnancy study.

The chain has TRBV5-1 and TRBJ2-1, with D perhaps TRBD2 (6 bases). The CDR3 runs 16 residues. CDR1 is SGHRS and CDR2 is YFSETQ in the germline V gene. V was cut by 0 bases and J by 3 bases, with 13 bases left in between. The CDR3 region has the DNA TGCGCCAGCAGCTTGGTGTCGGGAGTGGTCTACAATGAGCAGTTCTTC. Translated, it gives CASSLVSGVVYNEQFF.

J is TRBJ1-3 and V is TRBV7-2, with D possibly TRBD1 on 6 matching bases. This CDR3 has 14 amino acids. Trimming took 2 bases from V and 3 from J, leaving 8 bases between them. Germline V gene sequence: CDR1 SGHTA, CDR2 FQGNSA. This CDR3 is CASSLNRDGNTIYF. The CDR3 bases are TGTGCCAGCAGCTTAAACAGGGATGGAAACACCATATATTTT.

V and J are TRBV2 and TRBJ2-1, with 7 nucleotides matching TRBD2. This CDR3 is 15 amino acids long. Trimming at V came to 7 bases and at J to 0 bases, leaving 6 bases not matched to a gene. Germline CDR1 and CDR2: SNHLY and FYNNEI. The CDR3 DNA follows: TGTGCCAGCATCGACGGGAGGAGCTCCTACAATGAGCAGTTCTTC. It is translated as CASIDGRSSYNEQFF.

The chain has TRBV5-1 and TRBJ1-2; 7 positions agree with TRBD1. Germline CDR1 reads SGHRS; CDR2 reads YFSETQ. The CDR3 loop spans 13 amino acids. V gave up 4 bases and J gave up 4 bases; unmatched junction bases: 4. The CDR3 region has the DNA TGCGCCAGCAGCCAGGGGACAGCCTATGGCTACACCTTC. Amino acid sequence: CASSQGTAYGYTF. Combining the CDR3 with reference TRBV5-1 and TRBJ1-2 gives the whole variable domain KAGVTQTPRYLIKTRGQQVTLSCSPISGHRSVSWYQQTPGQGLQFLFEYFSETQRNKGNFPGRFSGRQFSNSRSEMNVSTLELGDSALYLCASSQGTAYGYTFGSGTRLTVV.

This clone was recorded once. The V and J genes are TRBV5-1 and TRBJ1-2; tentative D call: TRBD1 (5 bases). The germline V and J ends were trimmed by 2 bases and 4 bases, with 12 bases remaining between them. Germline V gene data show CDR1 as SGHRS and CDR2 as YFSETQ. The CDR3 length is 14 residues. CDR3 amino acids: CASSFGGDRYGYTF. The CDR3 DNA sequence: TGCGCCAGCAGCTTCGGAGGGGACCGCTATGGCTACACCTTC.

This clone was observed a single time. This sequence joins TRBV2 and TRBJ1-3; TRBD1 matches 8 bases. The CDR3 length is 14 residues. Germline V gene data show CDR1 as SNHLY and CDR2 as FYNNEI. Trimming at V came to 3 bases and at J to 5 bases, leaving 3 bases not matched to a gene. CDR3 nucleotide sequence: TGTGCCAGCAGTGATCGACAGGGGAGAAACACCATATATTTT. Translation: CASSDRQGRNTIYF.

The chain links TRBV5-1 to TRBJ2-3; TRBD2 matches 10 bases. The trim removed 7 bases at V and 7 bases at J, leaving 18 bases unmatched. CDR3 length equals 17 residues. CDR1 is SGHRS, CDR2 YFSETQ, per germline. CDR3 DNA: TGCGCCAGCTCCACTCGCGGGTCTAGCGGGAGTACCCATACGCAGTATTTT. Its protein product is CASSTRGSSGSTHTQYF.

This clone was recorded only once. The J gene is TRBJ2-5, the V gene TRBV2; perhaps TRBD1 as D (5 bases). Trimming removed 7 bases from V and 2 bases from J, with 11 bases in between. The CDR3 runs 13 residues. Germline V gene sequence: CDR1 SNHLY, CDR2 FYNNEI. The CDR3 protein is CASMRQGQETQYF. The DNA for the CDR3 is TGTGCCAGCATGCGGCAGGGACAAGAGACCCAGTACTTC.

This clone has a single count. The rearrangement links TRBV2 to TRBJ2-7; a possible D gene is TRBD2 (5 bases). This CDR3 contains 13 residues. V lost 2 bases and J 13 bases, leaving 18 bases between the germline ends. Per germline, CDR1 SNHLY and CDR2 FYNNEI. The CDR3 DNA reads TGTGCCAGCAGTGAATCTCCCGGAGGTCGCCCCTACTTC. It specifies CASSESPGGRPYF.

The CDR3 loop reads CASSLKIGTEIFYLTSGTTDTQYF. CDR3 in DNA: TGTGCCAGCAGTCTGAAGATCGGGACAGAAATCTTCTATCTGACTAGCGGGACCACAGATACGCAGTATTTT. The chain combines TRBV28 with TRBJ2-3, with 11 bases matching TRBD2. CDR1 and CDR2 (germline): MDHEN, SYDVKM. CDR3 size: 24 residues. The junction had 30 bases not matched to a gene; V was cut back by 5 bases and J by 2 bases.

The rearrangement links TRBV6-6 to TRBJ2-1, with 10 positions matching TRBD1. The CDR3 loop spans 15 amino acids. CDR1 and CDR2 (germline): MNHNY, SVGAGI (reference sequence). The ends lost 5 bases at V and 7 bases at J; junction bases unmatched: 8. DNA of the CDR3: TGTGCCAGCAGTCAACGGGACAGGGGATGGAATGAGCAGTTCTTC. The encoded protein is CASSQRDRGWNEQFF.

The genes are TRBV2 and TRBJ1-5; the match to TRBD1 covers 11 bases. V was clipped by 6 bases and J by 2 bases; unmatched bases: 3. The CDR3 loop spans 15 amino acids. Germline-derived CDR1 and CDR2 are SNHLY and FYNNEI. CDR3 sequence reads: CASRGTGGGNQPQHF. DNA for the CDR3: TGTGCCAGCAGAGGGACAGGGGGGGGCAATCAGCCCCAGCATTTT.

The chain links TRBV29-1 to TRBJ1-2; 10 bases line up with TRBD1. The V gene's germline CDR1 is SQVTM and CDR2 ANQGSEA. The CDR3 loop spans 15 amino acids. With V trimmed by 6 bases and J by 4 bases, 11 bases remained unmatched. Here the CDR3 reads CSVDRDRGEGYGYTF. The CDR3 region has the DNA TGCAGCGTGGACCGGGACAGGGGTGAGGGCTATGGCTACACCTTC. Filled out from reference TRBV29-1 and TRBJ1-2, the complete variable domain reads SAVISQKPSRDICQRGTSLTIQCQVDSQVTMMFWYRQQPGQSLTLIATANQGSEATYESGFVIDKFPISRPNLTFSTLTVSNMSPEDSSIYLCSVDRDRGEGYGYTFGSGTRLTVV.

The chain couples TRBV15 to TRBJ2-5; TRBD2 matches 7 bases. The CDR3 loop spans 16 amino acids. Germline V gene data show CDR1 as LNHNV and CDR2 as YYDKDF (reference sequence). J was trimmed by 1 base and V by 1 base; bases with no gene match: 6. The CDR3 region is CATSRGSLAVQETQYF. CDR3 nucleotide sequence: TGTGCCACCAGCAGAGGGTCCCTAGCGGTCCAAGAGACCCAGTACTTC.

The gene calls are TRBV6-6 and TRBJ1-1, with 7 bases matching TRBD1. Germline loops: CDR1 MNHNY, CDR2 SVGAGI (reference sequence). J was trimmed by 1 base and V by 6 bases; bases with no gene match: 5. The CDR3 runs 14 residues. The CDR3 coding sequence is TGTGCCAGCAGCCCACAGGGGCCGAACACTGAAGCTTTCTTT. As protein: CASSPQGPNTEAFF.

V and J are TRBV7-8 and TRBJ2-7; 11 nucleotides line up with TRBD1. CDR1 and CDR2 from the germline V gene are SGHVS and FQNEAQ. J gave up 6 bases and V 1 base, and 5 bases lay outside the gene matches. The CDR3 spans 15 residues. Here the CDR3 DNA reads TGTGCCAGCAGCTTAGTGTCCGGGACAGGGGGCGAGCAGTACTTC. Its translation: CASSLVSGTGGEQYF.

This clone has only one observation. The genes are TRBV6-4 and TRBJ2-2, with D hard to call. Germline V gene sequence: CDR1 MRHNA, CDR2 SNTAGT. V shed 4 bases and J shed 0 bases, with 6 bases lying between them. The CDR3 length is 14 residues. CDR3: CASSGQSNTGELFF. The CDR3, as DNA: TGTGCCAGCAGTGGTCAGTCGAACACCGGGGAGCTGTTTTTT.

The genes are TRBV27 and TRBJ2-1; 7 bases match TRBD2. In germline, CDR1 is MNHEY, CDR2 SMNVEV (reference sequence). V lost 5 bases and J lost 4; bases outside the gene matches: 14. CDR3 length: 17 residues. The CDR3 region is CASSPSSSSGAYNEQFF. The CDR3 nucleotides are TGTGCCAGCAGTCCATCATCCTCTAGCGGCGCTTACAATGAGCAGTTCTTC.

The CDR3 spells CASSVPSSGNTIYF. CDR3 bases: TGTGCCAGCAGTGTCCCATCCTCTGGAAACACCATATATTTT. The V gene is TRBV2, the J gene TRBJ1-3; D is undetermined. Trimming took off 4 bases at V and 0 bases at J, with 7 bases between the two ends. Per the germline V gene, CDR1 is SNHLY and CDR2 is FYNNEI. The CDR3 is 14 amino acids.